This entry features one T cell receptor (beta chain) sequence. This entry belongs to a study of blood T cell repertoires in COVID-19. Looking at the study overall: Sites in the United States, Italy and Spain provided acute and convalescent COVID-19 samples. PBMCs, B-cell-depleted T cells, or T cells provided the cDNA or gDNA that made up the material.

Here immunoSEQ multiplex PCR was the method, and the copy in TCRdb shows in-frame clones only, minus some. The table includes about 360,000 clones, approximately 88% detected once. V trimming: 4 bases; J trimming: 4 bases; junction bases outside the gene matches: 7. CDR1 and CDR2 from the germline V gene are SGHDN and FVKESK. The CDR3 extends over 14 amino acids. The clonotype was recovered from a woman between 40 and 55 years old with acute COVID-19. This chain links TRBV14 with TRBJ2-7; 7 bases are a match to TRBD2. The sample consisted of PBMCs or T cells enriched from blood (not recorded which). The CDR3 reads CASSPPGDYYEQYF. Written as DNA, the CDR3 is TGTGCCAGCAGCCCCCCGGGGGACTATTACGAGCAGTACTTC.